These T cell receptor beta chains were read from a single sample in a study of patients and donors after allogeneic stem cell transplantation. Each CDR3 protein gets one entry after TCRdb re-called the RT-PCR reads with MiXCR. The sample includes 920,000 or so distinct CDR3 sequences, approximately 19% seen only once; the top ten take 5.5% to 6.5%. The specimen was blood, either unsorted or a sorted T cell fraction (not recorded which). All receptors derive from a human donor who was either an allogeneic HSCT recipient or a stem cell or donor lymphocyte infusion donor (not recorded which). It is not recorded whose cells these are; they may come from a transplant donor. The CDR3 runs from the conserved cysteine through the conserved F or W.

J | V | length | CDR3
TRBJ2-7 | TRBV21-1 | 18 | CASSSKRSGGLESYEQYF
TRBJ1-5 | TRBV7-9 | 17 | CASSLARGGNSNQPQHF
TRBJ1-1 | TRBV3-1 | 14 | CASSYASGNTEAFF
TRBJ2-7 | TRBV6-1 | 15 | CASSDPRGFPYEQYF
TRBJ1-1 | TRBV20-1 | 13 | CSASWTVQTEAFF
TRBJ2-5 | TRBV5-1 | 12 | CASSKDQETQYF
TRBJ2-1 | TRBV5-5 | 16 | CASSPEDRGGRVEQFF
TRBJ1-5 | TRBV25-1 | 16 | CASSELLDGPREPQHF
TRBJ1-6 | TRBV2 | 15 | CASSESRSYNSPLHF
TRBJ1-1 | TRBV12-3/TRBV12-4 | 14 | CASSFLGFNTEAFF
TRBJ2-5 | TRBV20-1 | 14 | CSARDQPRGYPQYF
TRBJ2-3 | TRBV9 | 14 | CASSVGGGKDTQYF
TRBJ2-6 | TRBV15 | 19 | CATSRELAGLSSGANVLTF
TRBJ2-4 | TRBV15 | 14 | CATSSGRAKNIQYF
TRBJ1-2 | TRBV4-3 | 17 | CASSQDRFREEVESYTF
TRBJ2-2 | TRBV7-7 | 16 | CASRITSGSSTGELFF
TRBJ2-6 | TRBV5-1 | 14 | CASSLFSGANVLTF
TRBJ2-7 | TRBV28 | 15 | CASSLRGPASYEQYF